This T cell receptor (beta chain) was recovered during a study of OX40 agonist ivuxolimab in advanced cancers. Study-level information: Patients in dose escalation had liver, melanoma, kidney or head and neck cancers.

Method: immunoSEQ multiplex PCR; TCRdb's copy keeps in-frame clones and lacks some. The table lists roughly 46,000 clones, approximately 80% of them singletons. Germline V lookup: CDR1 SGHTA, CDR2 FQGNSA. Trimming took 6 bases from V and 0 from J; bases not matched to a gene: 5. The CDR3 is made up of 15 amino acids. The clonotype was recovered from an adult with an advanced solid tumor such as melanoma, head and neck, liver or kidney cancer. The source material was CD4+ or CD8+ T cells sorted from blood, sampled in a trial of the OX40 agonist ivuxolimab. The chain is built from TRBV7-2 and TRBJ2-1; TRBD2 matches at 7 bases. In DNA, the CDR3 is TGTGCCAGCAGAAGCGGGGACTTCTCCTACAATGAGCAGTTCTTC. Translation: CASRSGDFSYNEQFF.